The 11 T cell receptor beta chains reported below all come from one sample, sequenced in a study of T cell repertoires in cytomegalovirus infection. Each CDR3 protein is one row after TCRdb ran MiXCR on the reads. In the table there are some 700,000 distinct CDR3 sequences, 30% to 40% of which are singletons. The antigens for these receptors are not known. This sample comprised cultured PBMCs, obtained from culture after CMV antigen stimulation. The receptors stem from a human donor in good health (CMV status not recorded). Some clones in this sample may be carry-over from other donors' samples.

The V gene is TRBV6-1, the J gene TRBJ2-7; D unclear. From germline, CDR1 is MNHNS and CDR2 SASEGT. V shed 3 bases and J shed 4 bases, with 16 bases lying between them. This CDR3 is built from 15 residues. The CDR3 region is CASSEKGPRIYEQYF. The CDR3 DNA reads as TGTGCCAGCAGTGAGAAGGGCCCACGAATTTACGAGCAGTACTTC.

J is TRBJ1-3 and V is TRBV5-8; unclear D gene. Trimming pared 0 bases from V and 0 bases from J, leaving 10 bases between. CDR3 length: 16 amino acids. Germline CDR1 is SGHTS and CDR2 is YDEGEE. The CDR3 loop is CASSLGTISSGNTIYF. CDR3 sequence (DNA): TGTGCCAGCAGCTTGGGCACGATTAGCTCTGGAAACACCATATATTTT.

The rearrangement uses TRBV15 and TRBJ2-7, with D perhaps TRBD2 (5 bases). The V end was cut by 0 bases, the J end by 4 bases, with 10 bases between. CDR1 is LNHNV and CDR2 is YYDKDF in the germline V gene (reference sequence). The CDR3 extends over 14 amino acids. CDR3 coding DNA: TGTGCCACCAGCAGAGATCGGGGTCTGTACGAGCAGTACTTC. Its translation is CATSRDRGLYEQYF. Using reference TRBV15 and TRBJ2-7 for the parts outside the CDR3, the full variable domain is DAMVIQNPRYQVTQFGKPVTLSCSQTLNHNVMYWYQQKSSQAPKLLFHYYDKDFNNEADTPDNFQSRRPNTSFCFLDIRSPGLGDTAMYLCATSRDRGLYEQYFGPGTRLTVT.

The J gene is TRBJ1-1, the V gene TRBV3-1, with 11 bases that match TRBD1. Trimming at V came to 1 base and at J to 4 bases, leaving 5 bases not matched to a gene. Germline CDR1 and CDR2: LGHDT and YNNKEL (reference sequence). This CDR3 is 16 amino acids long. CDR3 nucleotide sequence: TGTGCCAGCAGCCAAGGTAGGGGGACAGGGGGCACTGAAGCTTTCTTT. Translation gives CASSQGRGTGGTEAFF.

This clonotype has a handful of counts. J is TRBJ1-1 and V is TRBV27; unclear D gene. Germline V gives CDR1 MNHEY, CDR2 SMNVEV (reference sequence). Trimming shortened V by 6 bases and J by 8 bases, and 22 bases separated the two germline ends. The CDR3 has 15 residues. CDR3 region: CASRINPSGLGEAFF. The CDR3 nucleotides read TGTGCCAGCAGAATAAACCCCTCCGGGTTAGGCGAAGCTTTCTTT.

The V and J genes are TRBV5-4 and TRBJ1-1; D is perhaps TRBD1 (6 bases). The germline gives CDR1 SGHNT, CDR2 YYREEE (reference sequence). V lost 3 bases and J lost 4, with 13 bases in between. This CDR3 is 14 amino acids long. The CDR3 DNA is TGTGCCAGCAGCTCTTATGGACAGCGCACTGAAGCTTTCTTT. Encoded protein: CASSSYGQRTEAFF.

This clonotype was observed a few times. In nucleotides, the CDR3 is TGTGCCAGCAGGCTATGGGACGACAGTTGGTACGAGCAGTACTTC. It is translated as CASRLWDDSWYEQYF. The chain recombines TRBV7-2 with TRBJ2-7; D may correspond to TRBD1 or TRBD2 (5 bases each). The CDR3 spans 15 residues. CDR1 is SGHTA and CDR2 is FQGNSA in the germline V gene. Between the trimmed V and J ends, which lost 6 bases and 4 bases, there was a span of 19 bases.

The rearrangement joins TRBV12-3 or TRBV12-4 to TRBJ2-1; D ambiguous. The CDR3 contains 13 residues. Trimming left V 2 bases short and J 7 bases short, with 9 bases between. For the CDR3, the DNA is TGTGCCAGCAGTTTACCCGTTTCGAATGAGCAGTTCTTC. Amino acids: CASSLPVSNEQFF.

This clonotype has more than one count but fewer than ten. The genes are TRBV10-2 and TRBJ1-1; unclear D gene. The CDR3 is 12 residues long. Deletions cut 0 bases from V and 11 bases from J, with 10 bases between. Germline CDR1 is WSHSY and CDR2 is SAAADI. CDR3 region: CASSESHRTAFF. The CDR3 DNA reads TGCGCCAGCAGTGAGTCCCACCGGACGGCTTTCTTT.

V gene TRBV2 combines with J gene TRBJ1-5, with D uncertain. The CDR3 is 14 amino acids. Between the trimmed V and J ends, which lost 4 bases and 5 bases, there was a span of 12 bases. Germline-derived CDR1 and CDR2 are SNHLY and FYNNEI. CDR3 nucleotide sequence: TGTGCCAGCAGTGGGTCCGGATTGGATCAGCCCCAGCATTTT. Translated, it gives CASSGSGLDQPQHF.

The chain joins TRBV7-6 to TRBJ2-7; 11 bases are shared with TRBD1. With 5 bases clipped from V and 4 bases from J, the junction kept 4 bases outside the gene matches. CDR3 length: 14 amino acids. Germline CDR1 SGHVS, CDR2 FNYEAQ. The CDR3 loop is CASSLGQGEYEQYF. The DNA for the CDR3 is TGTGCCAGCAGCCTGGGACAGGGGGAATACGAGCAGTACTTC.